This T cell receptor (beta chain) was sequenced for a study of blood T cell repertoires in COVID-19. About the research overall: Samples of COVID-19 (acute and convalescent) were obtained from the United States, Italy and Spain. T cells, B-cell-depleted T cells, or PBMCs provided the cDNA or gDNA that served as material.

CDR1 is SGHRS and CDR2 is YFSETQ in the germline V gene. V lost 4 bases and J lost 5, with 15 bases in between. The CDR3 has 14 amino acids. In the source study's methods: How many nucleated cells were present was estimated from reference gene primer amplification. The table came from immunoSEQ multiplex PCR; TCRdb's copy has only in-frame clones and leaves some out. The V and J calls and clone size come from that table; D and trimming were worked out from the DNA. The table has about 90,000 clones, approximately 80% seen once. The source of this sequence is a man between 65 and 85 years old with acute or convalescent COVID-19. Sequencing input: peripheral blood. The chain uses TRBV5-1 and TRBJ1-1; weak D call: TRBD1 (5 bases). The CDR3 loop reads CASSPSGGETEAFF. Here the CDR3 DNA reads TGCGCCAGCAGCCCCAGCGGGGGGGAAACTGAAGCTTTCTTT.